One sample yielded the 14 T cell receptor beta chains listed below, sequenced in a study of Graves' ophthalmopathy and Graves' hyperthyroidism. RNA transcripts provided the template for amplifying TCR beta CDR3 regions. RT-PCR in the first round used HTBI primers; a second-round multiplex PCR followed. TCRdb itself ran the multiplex PCR reads through MiXCR, one entry per CDR3 protein. The sample shows approximately 330,000 distinct CDR3 sequences, about a sixth of them seen only once. The sequencing input was peripheral blood. The receptor source for this set is an adult man with Graves' ophthalmopathy.

The chain employs TRBV4-1 and TRBJ1-6; D gene unclear. Germline assignment: CDR1 MGHRA and CDR2 YSYEKL. There are 13 residues in the CDR3. V lost 4 bases and J 8 bases, leaving 9 bases between the germline ends. CDR3 protein: CASSRTDDSPLHF. CDR3 DNA: TGCGCCAGCAGCCGGACGGATGATTCACCCCTCCACTTT.

The table lists this clonotype with a few counts. This chain uses TRBV6-5 with TRBJ1-2; D is undetermined. There are 15 residues in the CDR3. CDR1 and CDR2 (germline): MNHEY, SVGAGI. V lost 0 bases, J lost 4 bases, and 12 bases lay in between. CDR3 residues: CASSYSFSGVYGYTF. Written as DNA, the CDR3 is TGTGCCAGCAGTTACTCTTTTTCTGGGGTCTATGGCTACACCTTC.

This clonotype was observed at least ten times. A read error is possible here, since a much larger clone lies one base away. The chain carries TRBV15 and TRBJ1-3, with D unresolved. Trimming stripped 0 bases from V and 0 bases from J, with 6 bases between. Germline CDR1 LNHNV, CDR2 YYDKDF (reference sequence). The CDR3 has 15 amino acids. The CDR3 region has the DNA TGTGCCACCAGCAGAGATCCCAGCTCTGGAAACACCATATATTTT. Residues: CATSRDPSSGNTIYF.

A word on this clonotype: One end of the junction fails to match germline, which may point to a read error. The chain has TRBV6-2 or TRBV6-3 and TRBJ1-1, with D possibly matching TRBD1 (5 bases). Germline V gene data show CDR1 as MNHEY and CDR2 as SVGEGT. CDR3 size: 14 residues. The CDR3 reads CASSYEPLDTEAYF. Here the CDR3 DNA reads TGTGCCAGCAGTTACGAGCCGTTGGACACTGAAGCTTACTTT.

This clonotype showed up many times. The chain recombines TRBV7-9 with TRBJ1-2; D gene unclear. The ends were cut back, 5 bases at V and 0 bases at J, with 13 bases in the middle. The germline V gene encodes CDR1 SEHNR and CDR2 FQNEAQ (reference sequence). This CDR3 comprises 15 residues. The CDR3 nucleotides read TGTGCCAGCAGCAAGACTCGGGTAGCTAACTATGGCTACACCTTC. Translated: CASSKTRVANYGYTF.

This clonotype showed up many times. This sequence joins TRBV29-1 and TRBJ2-7, with 8 positions matching TRBD2. V was pared by 6 bases and J by 5 bases, with 9 bases of the junction left unmatched. CDR3 length equals 13 residues. CDR1 and CDR2 from the germline V gene are SQVTM and ANQGSEA. The CDR3 DNA sequence: TGCAGCGTCAACGGACTAGCAATCGACGAGCAGTACTTC. This codes for CSVNGLAIDEQYF.

This clonotype was seen only a few times. The genes are TRBV19 and TRBJ1-1; D gene ambiguous. CDR1 and CDR2 from the germline V gene are LNHDA and SQIVND (reference sequence). CDR3 length: 13 amino acids. Trimming shortened V by 3 bases and J by 5 bases, and 10 bases separated the two germline ends. CDR3 protein: CASSIKVGTEAFF. The DNA for the CDR3 is TGTGCCAGTAGTATTAAGGTAGGGACTGAAGCTTTCTTT.

This clonotype came up many times. The chain employs TRBV20-1 and TRBJ2-4, with D unresolved. This CDR3 has 13 amino acids. The germline CDR1 and CDR2 sequences are DFQATT and SNEGSKA (reference sequence). V lost 1 base and J lost 7, with 11 bases in between. CDR3 residues: CSARGSGWNIQYF. The CDR3 region has the DNA TGCAGTGCTAGAGGGTCAGGTTGGAACATTCAGTACTTC.

This clonotype was recorded at least ten times. The CDR3 coding sequence is TGTGCCAGCAGGGGGACAGGGATGTCGGCTTCACCCCTCCACTTT. Protein product: CASRGTGMSASPLHF. This chain connects TRBV6-6 to TRBJ1-6, with 9 positions matching TRBD1. The CDR3 runs to 15 residues. Trimming at V came to 6 bases and at J to 9 bases, leaving 9 bases not matched to a gene. The germline V gene has CDR1 MNHNY and CDR2 SVGAGI (reference sequence).

This clonotype was detected ten times or more. The V and J genes are TRBV5-6 and TRBJ1-2; 7 bases match TRBD1. This CDR3 contains 14 residues. The junction had 9 bases not matched to a gene; V was cut back by 3 bases and J by 7 bases. Germline V CDR1 and CDR2: SGHDT, YYEEEE. Here the CDR3 reads CASSWGSAGGGYTF. The CDR3 DNA follows: TGTGCCAGCAGCTGGGGGTCGGCAGGGGGTGGCTACACCTTC.

In this sample, this clonotype turned up many times. The chain joins TRBV12-3 or TRBV12-4 to TRBJ1-1; TRBD1 aligns across 7 bases. The CDR3 covers 12 residues. Unmatched junction bases numbered 8, after V lost 5 bases and J lost 11 bases. CDR3 DNA sequence: TGTGCCAGCAGTGGGGGAGGACAGGTCGCTTTCTTT. This codes for CASSGGGQVAFF.

In its sample, this clonotype was seen many times. The rearrangement joins TRBV6-1 to TRBJ1-2, with D perhaps TRBD1 (5 bases). Germline V gene sequence: CDR1 MNHNS, CDR2 SASEGT. V was trimmed by 7 bases and J by 8 bases, leaving 23 bases between them. CDR3 size: 15 residues. For the CDR3, the DNA is TGTGCCAGCATCACGAATCAGGGTTGGGATCGAGGCTACACCTTC. It yields the protein CASITNQGWDRGYTF.

This chain connects TRBV18 to TRBJ2-4; D unclear. The length of the CDR3 is 15 residues. Trimming cost V 0 bases and J 8 bases, with 14 bases left between them. Germline CDR1 and CDR2: KGHSH and LQKENI. CDR3 amino acids: CASSPPSGVAHIQYF. CDR3 nucleotides: TGTGCCAGCTCACCACCGAGTGGGGTGGCACACATTCAGTACTTC.

This clonotype has ten or more counts. This rearrangement joins TRBV7-8 to TRBJ2-5, with 15 bases aligning to TRBD2. The CDR3 contains 15 residues. V lost 5 bases, J lost 5 bases, and 3 bases stayed unmatched. Germline values: CDR1 SGHVS, CDR2 FQNEAQ. The CDR3 sequence is CASSPGTSGRETQYF. CDR3 nucleotides: TGTGCCAGCAGCCCCGGGACTAGCGGGAGGGAGACCCAGTACTTC. The full variable domain, in which reference TRBV7-8 and TRBJ2-5 provide the parts outside the CDR3, is GAGVSQSPRYKVAKRGQDVALRCDPISGHVSLFWYQQALGQGPEFLTYFQNEAQLDKSGLPSDRFFAERPEGSVSTLKIQRTQQEDSAVYLCASSPGTSGRETQYFGPGTRLLVL.